This is a list of T cell receptor beta chains from one sample in a study of vaccination and CD4 T cells after COVID-19. Each CDR3 protein gets one entry after TCRdb re-called the PCR reads with MiXCR. The sample yields roughly 3,000 distinct CDR3 sequences, around 28% seen once. Their target antigens are unknown. Sample: CD4+ T cells from blood, cultured in vitro, taken after SARS-CoV-2 vaccination. Source of these receptors: a human donor who had recovered from COVID-19. Each CDR3 is given with its conserved first and last residue.

>TRBV20-1
CSARDLAGNTYEQYF
>TRBV2
CASRGVAYEQYF
>TRBV19
CASSRGGREENGYTF
>TRBV20-1
CSATDDSNYGYTF
>TRBV24-1
CATQGRGNQPQHF
>TRBV5-5
CASSNYREEAFF
>TRBV28
CASRYTGNTEAFF
>TRBV5-4
CASSLLGQGQHF
>TRBV7-6
CASSQQTVSEPDTQYF
>TRBV18
CASSPSLGYEQYF
>TRBV20-1
CSAFGGSGVSPYEQYF
>TRBV20-1
CSAESNTEAFF
>TRBV6-2/TRBV6-3
CASGGQEPSPLHF
>TRBV20-1
CSAPHAEYDYNSPLHF
>TRBV28
CASKVGGQGAHEQYF
>TRBV7-8
CASSLGESSYNSPLHF
>TRBV6-1
CASSPREGALYGYTF
>TRBV20-1
CSASRGTGGYEQYF
>TRBV19
CASSTRDRVYGYTF
>TRBV5-8
CASSFGNNYEQYF
>TRBV6-5
CASSYSERVREGEFF
>TRBV6-1
CASREGGGFTSPLHF
>TRBV15
CATSRERGSYNEQFF
>TRBV6-1
CASRDRGRTDTQYF
>TRBV20-1
CSARDLGINNEQFF
>TRBV24-1
CATSDFGDQPQHF
>TRBV6-2/TRBV6-3
CASTLRQGAIYGYTF
>TRBV19
CASSIRTRSRDGYTF
>TRBV4-3
CASSQDGLINNEQFF
>TRBV10-2
CATWDRVYEQYF
>TRBV20-1
CSARGVPNYNEQFF
>TRBV5-4
CASSLDSGTYEQYF
>TRBV19
CASSRDSSGANVLTF
>TRBV7-9
CASSSRDLQLYF
>TRBV20-1
CSARDPRGGFYEQYF
>TRBV4-2
CASSQDSDWGTQYF
>TRBV7-9
CASRPKSYSGGLHNEQFF
>TRBV7-2
CASSSIWGGRTEAFF
>TRBV6-1
CASRPATGPGNTEAFF
>TRBV20-1
CSAREQIGAEAFF
>TRBV10-3
CATLLAGEETQYF